This T cell receptor beta chain is from a study of T-cell memory formation after mild COVID-19. In its sample, this clonotype was seen a few times. Its target is unknown. It is unclear where the CDR3 begins or ends on the DNA, so no DNA is shown, and the CDR3 is as TCRdb lists it. Including both end residues, the CDR3 is 13 amino acids long. Germline V gives CDR1 KGHDR, CDR2 SFDVKD. The study, taken as a whole, reports: CM and EM subsets held most contracting CD4+ clones; EMRA held CD8+ ones. CD4/CD8 balance characterized clones contracting day 15 to 85, and CD4+ skew characterized later expanders.

From the 5' RACE reads, TCRdb called clonotypes with MiXCR, one entry per CDR3 protein. The sample yields tens of thousands of distinct CDR3 sequences, about 15% seen once. The rearrangement joins TRBV24-1 to TRBJ2-3. This TCR derives from a man between 18 and 29 years old who had mild COVID-19 (a few samples of this study predate the infection). Cell type and time point are not known. Source material: PBMCs or a T cell subset sorted from them (not recorded which). The CDR3 sequence: CATSVPDTDTQYF.